A single sample is the source of the 25 T cell receptor beta chains below, sequenced in a study of blood T cell repertoires in COVID-19. Profiled with immunoSEQ multiplex PCR; TCRdb holds only in-frame clones, not every one. The sample gives 150,000 to 200,000 clones, 60% to 85% of which show up once; roughly 8.3% is in the top ten. Sequencing was done on a sample of peripheral blood. The receptors derive from a man in his 60s with acute or convalescent COVID-19.

The chain links TRBV10-3 to TRBJ1-1, with a possible D match to TRBD1 (6 bases). Germline V gene data show CDR1 as ENHRY and CDR2 as SYGVKD. The CDR3 is made up of 16 amino acids. Trimming shortened V by 0 bases and J by 6 bases, and 17 bases separated the two germline ends. The CDR3 bases are TGTGCCATCAGTGAGTCGATTTTTGTAGGGGGATCTGAAGCTTTCTTT. Amino acids: CAISESIFVGGSEAFF.

The chain couples TRBV5-6 to TRBJ1-3; D gene unclear. The V and J ends lost 4 bases and 4 bases respectively, with 9 bases between them. The V gene's germline CDR1 is SGHDT and CDR2 YYEEEE. This CDR3 has 13 residues. For the CDR3, the DNA is TGTGCCAGCAGCCCAGGTTGGGGAAACACCATATATTTT. Translating it yields CASSPGWGNTIYF.

The rearrangement joins TRBV18 to TRBJ2-1; D unclear. Between the trimmed V and J ends, which lost 6 bases and 9 bases, there was a span of 12 bases. The CDR3 has 12 amino acids. Per the germline V gene, CDR1 is KGHSH and CDR2 is LQKENI. The CDR3, as DNA: TGTGCCAGCTCCCAATCCAGTGGTGAGCAGTTCTTC. Protein product: CASSQSSGEQFF.

This clone has only one observation. The chain is built from TRBV14 and TRBJ1-5; the D gene is possibly TRBD1 (5 bases). This CDR3 spans 13 amino acids. V shed 4 bases and J shed 7 bases, with 11 bases lying between them. CDR1 is SGHDN and CDR2 is FVKESK in the germline V gene. The CDR3 DNA reads as TGTGCCAGCAGCCTCACAAGGGGACAGCCCCAGCATTTT. This codes for CASSLTRGQPQHF.

The chain links TRBV7-8 to TRBJ2-1; D may be TRBD1 (6 bases). Germline loops: CDR1 SGHVS, CDR2 FQNEAQ. V lost 5 bases and J 1 base, leaving 15 bases between the germline ends. This CDR3 contains 16 residues. In DNA, the CDR3 is TGTGCCAGCAGCCCCGGCAGGGGAAGGTCCTACAATGAGCAGTTCTTC. Its translation: CASSPGRGRSYNEQFF.

This clone was found once. The rearrangement uses TRBV19 and TRBJ1-5; tentatively, D is TRBD1 (5 bases). Trimming took 5 bases from V and 2 from J, leaving 10 bases between them. The CDR3 runs 14 residues. Germline V gene lookup returns CDR1 LNHDA and CDR2 SQIVND (reference sequence). The CDR3, as DNA: TGTGCCAGTAGTTTCAGGGAGGGCAATCAGCCCCAGCATTTT. This sequence encodes CASSFREGNQPQHF.

This clone came up a few times. The V and J genes are TRBV19 and TRBJ1-5; TRBD1 matches at 7 bases. The germline V gene encodes CDR1 LNHDA and CDR2 SQIVND (reference sequence). Germline trimming cut 3 bases from V and 0 bases from J; bases unmatched to any gene: 5. The CDR3 covers 16 residues. CDR3 DNA: TGTGCCAGTAGTATTAAGGGGGCGTTTAGCAATCAGCCCCAGCATTTT. Its translation: CASSIKGAFSNQPQHF.

The chain couples TRBV5-1 to TRBJ1-4; 9 nucleotides line up with TRBD1. V was pared by 0 bases and J by 5 bases, with 2 bases of the junction left unmatched. The germline V gene has CDR1 SGHRS and CDR2 YFSETQ. The CDR3 loop spans 15 amino acids. The CDR3 loop is CASSLAGTGNEKLFF. CDR3 bases: TGCGCCAGCAGCTTGGCCGGGACAGGGAATGAAAAACTGTTTTTT.

The chain combines TRBV11-3 with TRBJ2-2, with a possible D match to TRBD1 (6 bases). V was trimmed by 6 bases and J by 1 base, leaving 15 bases between them. The germline V gene encodes CDR1 SGHNT and CDR2 YENEEA. CDR3 length equals 16 residues. CDR3 bases: TGTGCCAGCAGGGGGACGGACAGCCAGAACACCGGGGAGCTGTTTTTT. It yields the protein CASRGTDSQNTGELFF.

This clone occurred a few times. V usage is TRBV6-5 and J usage is TRBJ2-7, with D possibly being TRBD1 (7 bases). The CDR3 length is 13 residues. Germline CDR1 and CDR2: MNHEY and SVGAGI. V gave up 4 bases and J gave up 6 bases, with 13 bases separating them. The CDR3 loop reads CASSFAGQPEQYF. The CDR3 coding sequence is TGTGCCAGCAGTTTCGCGGGACAGCCCGAGCAGTACTTC.

The rearrangement joins TRBV6-5 to TRBJ1-1; D might be TRBD1 (6 bases). V shed 2 bases and J shed 4 bases, with 11 bases lying between them. CDR1 is MNHEY, CDR2 SVGAGI, per germline. This CDR3 has 14 residues. Written as DNA, the CDR3 is TGTGCCAGCAGTTACGTCGGGGGGGCCACTGAAGCTTTCTTT. Its translation is CASSYVGGATEAFF.

The V call is TRBV5-4, the J call TRBJ2-2, with TRBD1 as a possible D gene (6 bases). Germline CDR1 SGHNT, CDR2 YYREEE (reference sequence). The CDR3 is made up of 16 amino acids. V was pared by 5 bases and J by 4 bases, with 18 bases between. DNA of the CDR3: TGTGCCAGCAGTCTCTTCTTGGACAGCCCCACCGGGGAGCTGTTTTTT. This gives the protein CASSLFLDSPTGELFF.

The J gene is TRBJ1-2, the V gene TRBV7-2, with 7 bases aligning to TRBD1. This CDR3 has 18 amino acids. The V gene's germline CDR1 is SGHTA and CDR2 FQGNSA. V dropped 1 base and J dropped 8; count of bases not matched to a gene: 19. The CDR3 region is CASSLVPVGRWQGVGYTF. The DNA of the CDR3 is TGTGCCAGCAGCTTAGTTCCCGTCGGACGCTGGCAGGGGGTCGGCTACACCTTC.

This rearrangement joins TRBV9 to TRBJ2-1; possible D gene TRBD1, 5 bases. V lost 3 bases, J lost 5 bases, and 9 bases lay in between. There are 13 residues in the CDR3. In germline, CDR1 is SGDLS, CDR2 YYNGEE. The CDR3 sequence: CASSAQGDNEQFF. In DNA, the CDR3 is TGTGCCAGCAGCGCCCAAGGGGACAATGAGCAGTTCTTC.

CDR3 sequence reads: CASRRLSWGERETQYF. The CDR3 nucleotides are TGCGCCAGCAGGCGACTTTCGTGGGGGGAGAGAGAGACCCAGTACTTC. The chain uses TRBV5-1 and TRBJ2-5; possibly TRBD2 for D (6 bases). The ends were cut back, 5 bases at V and 4 bases at J, with 21 bases in the middle. CDR1 is SGHRS and CDR2 is YFSETQ in the germline V gene. The CDR3 spans 16 residues.

In this sample, this clone turned up a few times. V and J are TRBV4-1 and TRBJ1-2; TRBD1 matches 7 bases. The CDR3 is 14 amino acids. Germline loops: CDR1 MGHRA, CDR2 YSYEKL. The J segment lost 10 bases and the V segment lost 0 bases, leaving 8 bases of the junction unmatched. The CDR3 here is CASSQDGTENYYTF. CDR3 bases: TGCGCCAGCAGCCAAGATGGGACAGAAAATTACTACACCTTC.

The rearrangement joins TRBV9 to TRBJ2-7; TRBD1 matches 7 bases. This CDR3 region has 15 residues. Trimming took 0 bases from V and 0 from J; bases not matched to a gene: 3. The germline V gene has CDR1 SGDLS and CDR2 YYNGEE. Here the CDR3 DNA reads TGTGCCAGCAGCGTAGGGACAGGCGCCTCCTACGAGCAGTACTTC. This sequence encodes CASSVGTGASYEQYF.

The chain combines TRBV11-1 with TRBJ2-2; possible D gene TRBD2, 6 bases. V dropped 7 bases and J dropped 4 bases, with 13 bases sitting between them. This CDR3 contains 14 residues. The V gene's germline CDR1 is SGHAT and CDR2 FQDESV (reference sequence). The CDR3 DNA is TGTGCCAGCACCCGCGGGAAGGCCACCGGGGAGCTGTTTTTT. Translating it yields CASTRGKATGELFF.

The genes are TRBV24-1 and TRBJ2-5, with D possibly matching TRBD1 (6 bases). V was trimmed by 6 bases and J by 2 bases, leaving 9 bases between them. Germline-derived CDR1 and CDR2 are KGHDR and SFDVKD. CDR3 size: 13 residues. The CDR3 is CATSRTAQETQYF. CDR3 DNA: TGTGCCACCAGTAGGACAGCTCAAGAGACCCAGTACTTC.

This clone was seen only a few times. The chain combines TRBV28 with TRBJ2-7, with 13 bases that match TRBD2. The J segment lost 12 bases and the V segment lost 5 bases, leaving 22 bases of the junction unmatched. The CDR3 spans 18 residues. CDR1 is MDHEN, CDR2 SYDVKM, per germline. As DNA, the CDR3 is TGTGCCAGCAGTCCCAGTGCCGGCAAAGGACTAGCGGGGGTGCTTAGGTACTTC. It translates to CASSPSAGKGLAGVLRYF.

The chain combines TRBV7-9 with TRBJ1-5; D is undetermined. This CDR3 has 12 residues. Trimming left V 2 bases short and J 4 bases short, with 3 bases between. Germline assignment: CDR1 SEHNR and CDR2 FQNEAQ (reference sequence). This chain's CDR3 is CASSLPNQPQHF. CDR3 in DNA: TGTGCCAGCAGCTTACCGAATCAGCCCCAGCATTTT.

This clone came up a few times. The chain employs TRBV9 and TRBJ2-7; tentative D call: TRBD1 (6 bases). Looked up from germline, CDR1 is SGDLS and CDR2 is YYNGEE. The CDR3 consists of 14 residues. Trimming pared 4 bases from V and 1 base from J, leaving 12 bases between. The CDR3 spells CASSLRQVSYEQYF. The CDR3 DNA reads as TGTGCCAGCAGCCTTAGACAGGTTTCCTACGAGCAGTACTTC.

The CDR3 DNA sequence: TGTGCCATCAGTGACTTGGTGGCCCGGGTTCCCGAGCAGTACTTC. Its translation is CAISDLVARVPEQYF. The rearrangement links TRBV10-3 to TRBJ2-7; D is ambiguous. CDR3 size: 15 residues. CDR1 and CDR2 (germline): ENHRY, SYGVKD. With 3 bases removed from V and 6 bases from J, the gap between germline ends came to 18 bases.

The chain links TRBV9 to TRBJ2-2; D uncertain. CDR1 is SGDLS and CDR2 is YYNGEE in the germline V gene. The CDR3 runs 14 residues. Trimming took 2 bases from V and 3 from J, leaving 8 bases between them. The chain's CDR3 is CASSVTAYTGELFF. The DNA for the CDR3 is TGTGCCAGCAGCGTCACAGCTTACACCGGGGAGCTGTTTTTT.

The chain joins TRBV4-2 to TRBJ1-3, with D maybe TRBD1 (5 bases). With 0 bases removed from V and 4 bases from J, the gap between germline ends came to 16 bases. The germline V gene encodes CDR1 LGHNA and CDR2 YNFKEQ. This CDR3 contains 17 residues. CDR3 loop: CASSQDWRGAGGNTIYF. The CDR3 DNA sequence: TGTGCCAGCAGCCAAGACTGGAGGGGCGCGGGAGGAAACACCATATATTTT.